This TCR beta chain stems from a study of blood T cell repertoires in COVID-19. Looking at the study overall: COVID-19 samples collected from the United States, Italy and Spain covered acute and convalescent phases.

With 3 bases removed from V and 1 base from J, the gap between germline ends came to 6 bases. This CDR3 is built from 13 residues. Germline assignment: CDR1 SGHTA and CDR2 FQGNSA. Using immunoSEQ multiplex PCR, the repertoire was profiled, and TCRdb retains in-frame clones only, with some absent. Here the sample spans about 120,000 clones, about 85% being singletons. The source material was peripheral blood. This receptor was identified in an elderly man with active or convalescent COVID-19. The chain carries TRBV7-2 and TRBJ1-1; tentatively, D is TRBD1 (5 bases). CDR3 nucleotides: TGTGCCAGCAGCTTGCAGGGGAACACTGAAGCTTTCTTT. Its protein is CASSLQGNTEAFF.